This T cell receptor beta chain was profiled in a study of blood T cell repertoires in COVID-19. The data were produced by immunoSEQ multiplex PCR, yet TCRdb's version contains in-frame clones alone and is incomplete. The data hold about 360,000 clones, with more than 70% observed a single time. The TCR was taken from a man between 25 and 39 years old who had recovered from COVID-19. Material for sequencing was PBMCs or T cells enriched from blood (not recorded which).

CDR3 sequence: CASSEFPLGTSATNEKLFF. The DNA of the CDR3 is TGTGCCAGCAGTGAGTTCCCTCTTGGGACATCAGCAACTAATGAAAAACTGTTTTTT. The rearrangement joins TRBV6-1 to TRBJ1-4, with D possibly matching TRBD1 (6 bases). V lost 3 bases and J 0 bases, leaving 20 bases between the germline ends. The CDR3 sequence is 19 residues long. The germline V gene encodes CDR1 MNHNS and CDR2 SASEGT.